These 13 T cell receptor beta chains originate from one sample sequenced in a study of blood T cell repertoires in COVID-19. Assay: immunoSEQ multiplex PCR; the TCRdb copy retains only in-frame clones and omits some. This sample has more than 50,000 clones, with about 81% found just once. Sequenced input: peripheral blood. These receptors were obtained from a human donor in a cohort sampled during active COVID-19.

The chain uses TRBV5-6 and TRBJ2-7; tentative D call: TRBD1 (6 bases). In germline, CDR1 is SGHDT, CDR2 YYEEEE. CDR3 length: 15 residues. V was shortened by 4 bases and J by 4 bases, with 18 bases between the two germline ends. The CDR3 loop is CASSHRVGTIYEQYF. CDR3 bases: TGTGCCAGCAGCCACAGGGTGGGCACCATTTACGAGCAGTACTTC. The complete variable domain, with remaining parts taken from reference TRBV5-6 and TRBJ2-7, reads DAGVTQSPTHLIKTRGQQVTLRCSPKSGHDTVSWYQQALGQGPQFIFQYYEEEERQRGNFPDRFSGHQFPNYSSELNVNALLLGDSALYLCASSHRVGTIYEQYFGPGTRLTVT.

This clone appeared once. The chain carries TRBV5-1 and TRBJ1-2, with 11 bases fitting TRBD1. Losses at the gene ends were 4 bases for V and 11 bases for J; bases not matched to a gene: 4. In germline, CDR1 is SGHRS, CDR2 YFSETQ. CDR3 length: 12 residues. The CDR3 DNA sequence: TGCGCCAGCAGCACGGACAGGGGGCTATACACCTTC. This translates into CASSTDRGLYTF. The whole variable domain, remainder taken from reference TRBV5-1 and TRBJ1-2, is KAGVTQTPRYLIKTRGQQVTLSCSPISGHRSVSWYQQTPGQGLQFLFEYFSETQRNKGNFPGRFSGRQFSNSRSEMNVSTLELGDSALYLCASSTDRGLYTFGSGTRLTVV.

CDR3 in amino acids: CASSETVGGLGYTF. Here the CDR3 DNA reads TGTGCCAGCAGTGAAACGGTAGGGGGCCTTGGCTACACCTTC. V is TRBV6-1 and J is TRBJ1-2; the match to TRBD1 covers 7 bases. The CDR3 is 14 amino acids. V lost 2 bases and J lost 7; bases outside the gene matches: 7. In germline, CDR1 is MNHNS, CDR2 SASEGT.

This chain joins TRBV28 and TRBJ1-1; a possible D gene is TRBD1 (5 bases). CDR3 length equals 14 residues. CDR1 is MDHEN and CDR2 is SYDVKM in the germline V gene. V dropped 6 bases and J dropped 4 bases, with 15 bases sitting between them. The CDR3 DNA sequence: TGTGCCAGCAGAGGAGGGTCTGGGGCCACTGAAGCTTTCTTT. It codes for CASRGGSGATEAFF.

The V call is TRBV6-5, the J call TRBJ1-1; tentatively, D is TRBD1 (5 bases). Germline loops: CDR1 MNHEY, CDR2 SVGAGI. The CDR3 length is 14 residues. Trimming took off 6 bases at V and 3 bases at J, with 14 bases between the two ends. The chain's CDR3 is CASRRQYLDTEAFF. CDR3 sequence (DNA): TGTGCCAGCAGGAGACAGTATCTGGACACTGAAGCTTTCTTT.

DNA for the CDR3: TGTGCCAGCAGCGAACGGACAGGGGGCGCAGAGGAAAAACTGTTTTTT. Amino acids: CASSERTGGAEEKLFF. The chain employs TRBV13 and TRBJ1-4, with TRBD1 matching over 11 bases. The junction had 10 bases not matched to a gene; V was cut back by 5 bases and J by 8 bases. This CDR3 has 16 amino acids. Germline CDR1 is PRHDT and CDR2 is FYEKMQ (reference sequence).

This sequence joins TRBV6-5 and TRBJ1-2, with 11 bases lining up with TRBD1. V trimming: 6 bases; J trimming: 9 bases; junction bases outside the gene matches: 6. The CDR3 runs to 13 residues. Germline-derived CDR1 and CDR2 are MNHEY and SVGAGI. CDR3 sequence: CASRAGQGARYTF. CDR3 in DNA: TGTGCCAGCAGGGCAGGACAGGGGGCCCGCTACACCTTC.

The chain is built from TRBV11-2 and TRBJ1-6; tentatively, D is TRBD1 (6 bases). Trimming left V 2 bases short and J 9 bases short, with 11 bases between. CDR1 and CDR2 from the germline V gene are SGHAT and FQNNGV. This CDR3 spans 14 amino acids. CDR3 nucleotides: TGTGCCAGCAGCTTACCAGGGGCAGGTTCACCCCTCCACTTT. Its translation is CASSLPGAGSPLHF.

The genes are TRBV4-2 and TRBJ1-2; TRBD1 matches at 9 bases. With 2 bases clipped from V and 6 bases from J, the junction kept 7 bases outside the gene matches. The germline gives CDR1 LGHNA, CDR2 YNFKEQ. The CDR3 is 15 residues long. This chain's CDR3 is CASSQPQGAGDGYTF. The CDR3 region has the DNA TGTGCCAGCAGCCAACCACAGGGGGCAGGGGATGGCTACACCTTC.

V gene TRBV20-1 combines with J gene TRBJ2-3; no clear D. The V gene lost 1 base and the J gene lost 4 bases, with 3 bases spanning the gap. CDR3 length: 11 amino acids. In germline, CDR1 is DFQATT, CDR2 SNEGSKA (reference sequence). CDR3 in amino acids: CSARVSDTQYF. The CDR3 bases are TGCAGTGCTAGAGTATCAGATACGCAGTATTTT.

CDR3 in DNA: TGTGCCAGTAGAGCTGGGACAGGGGGCTCACCCCTCCACTTT. Translation: CASRAGTGGSPLHF. The rearrangement joins TRBV19 to TRBJ1-6; 12 bases are shared with TRBD1. There are 14 residues in the CDR3. Germline-derived CDR1 and CDR2 are LNHDA and SQIVND (reference sequence). V was pared by 6 bases and J by 10 bases, with 4 bases of the junction left unmatched.

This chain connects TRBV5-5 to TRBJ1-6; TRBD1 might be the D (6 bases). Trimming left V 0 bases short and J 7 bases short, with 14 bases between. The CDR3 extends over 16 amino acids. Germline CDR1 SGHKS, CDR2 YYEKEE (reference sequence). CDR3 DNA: TGTGCCAGCAGCTTGGCCCCGGACAGTAAAAATTCACCCCTCCACTTT. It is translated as CASSLAPDSKNSPLHF.

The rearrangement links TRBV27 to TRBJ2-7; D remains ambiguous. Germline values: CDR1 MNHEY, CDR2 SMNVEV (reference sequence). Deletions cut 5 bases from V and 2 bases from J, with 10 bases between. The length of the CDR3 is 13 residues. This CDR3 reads CASSQQTPYEQYF. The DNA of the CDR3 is TGTGCCAGCAGTCAACAGACCCCCTACGAGCAGTACTTC.